This T cell receptor (beta chain) is from a study of CXCR3-negative and CXCR3-positive naive CD8 T cells. UMI-tagged TRB cDNA libraries were built via 5' RACE. TCRdb reprocessed the 5' RACE reads and stores each CDR3 protein as one record, lacking DNA. This repertoire includes 130,000 or so distinct CDR3 sequences. Per CD8+ T cell subset, triplicate sorts of 300,000 cells each were done. The CDR3 is 16 residues long. Germline V gene data show CDR1 as SGHNT and CDR2 as YENEEA. Sample: naive CXCR3- CD8+ T cells from blood. Subset indicated: CD45RO-CCR7+CD27+CD95- naive CD8+ T cells lacking CXCR3 (TNR3-). This TCR was recovered from a human donor in good health. Some clones in this sample may be carry-over from other donors' samples. V usage is TRBV11-3 and J usage is TRBJ2-1; TCRdb proposes TRBD2, but this gene call is untestable without DNA. CDR3 amino acids: CASSPSGSRSYNEQFF.